What follows are 32 T cell receptor beta chains derived from one specimen sequenced in a study of graft-versus-host responses after intestinal transplantation. Assay used: immunoSEQ multiplex PCR; TCRdb lists only in-frame clones, some missing. This sample carries under 95,000 clones, 88% of them seen once, and the ten largest clones take roughly 0.3%. For these TCRs, the target antigens are not known. The material sequenced was unstimulated CD4+ T cells sorted from spleen or lymph node cells, taken before transplant. The receptors here all came from a human donor who was the organ donor for an intestinal transplant.

The chain combines TRBV6-5 with TRBJ2-3; possibly TRBD2 for D (6 bases). The V and J ends lost 6 bases and 3 bases respectively, with 10 bases between them. Germline loops: CDR1 MNHEY, CDR2 SVGAGI. The CDR3 extends over 13 amino acids. The CDR3 DNA is TGTGCCAGCAGAAAGGGGACTACAGATACGCAGTATTTT. This gives the protein CASRKGTTDTQYF.

The chain combines TRBV19 with TRBJ1-5, with 9 bases fitting TRBD1. CDR1 and CDR2 (germline): LNHDA, SQIVND (reference sequence). Trimming took 3 bases from V and 6 from J; bases not matched to a gene: 6. The CDR3 contains 15 residues. The CDR3, as DNA: TGTGCCAGTAGTATCGGGGGACAGGGTCGTCAGCCCCAGCATTTT. Protein sequence: CASSIGGQGRQPQHF. Variable domain in full (rest from reference TRBV19 and TRBJ1-5): DGGITQSPKYLFRKEGQNVTLSCEQNLNHDAMYWYRQDPGQGLRLIYYSQIVNDFQKGDIAEGYSVSREKKESFPLTVTSAQKNPTAFYLCASSIGGQGRQPQHFGDGTRLSIL.

The chain joins TRBV19 to TRBJ1-2, with TRBD1 identical over 9 bases. This CDR3 has 15 amino acids. With 7 bases clipped from V and 11 bases from J, the junction kept 17 bases outside the gene matches. The germline V gene has CDR1 LNHDA and CDR2 SQIVND (reference sequence). The CDR3 spells CASTLITGGATGYTF. In DNA form, the CDR3 reads TGTGCCAGTACCCTAATTACAGGGGGCGCAACGGGTTACACCTTC.

The chain recombines TRBV7-6 with TRBJ2-1, with 14 bases aligning to TRBD2. This CDR3 is built from 16 residues. Germline assignment: CDR1 SGHVS and CDR2 FNYEAQ. V shed 1 base and J 7 bases; nucleotides not matched to a gene: 3. The CDR3: CASSLGGLAGVNEQFF. CDR3 coding DNA: TGTGCCAGCAGCTTAGGGGGACTAGCGGGAGTTAATGAGCAGTTCTTC.

This chain uses TRBV9 with TRBJ1-4; tentative D call: TRBD1 (5 bases). The CDR3 is 16 amino acids. Trimming removed 3 bases at V and 6 bases at J, with 18 bases between. Germline V gives CDR1 SGDLS, CDR2 YYNGEE. CDR3 sequence (DNA): TGTGCCAGCAGCGGGGAGTGGGGGGGGATAGATGAAAAACTGTTTTTT. Protein: CASSGEWGGIDEKLFF.

The chain recombines TRBV5-4 with TRBJ2-5; 7 bases match TRBD2. V lost 4 bases to trimming and J lost 5 bases; unmatched junction nucleotides: 5. CDR1 is SGHNT and CDR2 is YYREEE in the germline V gene (reference sequence). This CDR3 comprises 13 residues. The CDR3 loop reads CASSPGLGETQYF. The CDR3, as DNA: TGTGCCAGCAGCCCCGGACTAGGCGAGACCCAGTACTTC.

The sample holds a few counts of this clone. V and J are TRBV25-1 and TRBJ1-2; 8 bases line up with TRBD1. This CDR3 region has 17 residues. The germline CDR1 and CDR2 sequences are MGHDK and SYGVNS. V shed 8 bases, J shed 3 bases, and the junction held 17 bases outside the gene matches. CDR3 nucleotide sequence: TGTGCCAGCCAATACCGGGACAGGTACATTCCTTACTATGGCTACACCTTC. Translating gives CASQYRDRYIPYYGYTF.

This chain joins TRBV5-1 and TRBJ2-1; TRBD2 matches 7 bases. The germline CDR1 and CDR2 sequences are SGHRS and YFSETQ. J gave up 7 bases and V 0 bases, and 7 bases lay outside the gene matches. This CDR3 is 15 amino acids long. CDR3 amino acids: CASSLGGLPMNEQFF. In nucleotides, the CDR3 is TGCGCCAGCAGCTTGGGGGGACTACCCATGAATGAGCAGTTCTTC.

The chain has TRBV9 and TRBJ2-1; 11 nucleotides align to TRBD2. Germline assignment: CDR1 SGDLS and CDR2 YYNGEE. The CDR3 is made up of 15 amino acids. The junction had 3 bases not matched to a gene; V was cut back by 3 bases and J by 4 bases. The DNA of the CDR3 is TGTGCCAGCAGCGCCGGGACTAGCGGATACAATGAGCAGTTCTTC. Protein product: CASSAGTSGYNEQFF.

The chain recombines TRBV5-3 with TRBJ1-2; 8 bases map to TRBD1. TRBV5-3 is an ORF for which the function is uncertain. V trimming: 10 bases; J trimming: 4 bases; junction bases outside the gene matches: 12. There are 14 residues in the CDR3. CDR3 bases: TGTGCCGCCGGCCGGACAGGGTGGTTCTATGGCTACACCTTC. This sequence encodes CAAGRTGWFYGYTF.

The gene calls are TRBV18 and TRBJ2-5, with D tentatively TRBD1 (5 bases). The V and J ends lost 2 bases and 2 bases respectively, with 12 bases between them. The CDR3 runs 15 residues. Germline values: CDR1 KGHSH, CDR2 LQKENI. CDR3 DNA: TGTGCCAGCTCACCAAGCACAGGCCCACAAGAGACCCAGTACTTC. This codes for CASSPSTGPQETQYF.

The V gene is TRBV29-1, the J gene TRBJ2-1; no definite D call. Germline V gene data show CDR1 as SQVTM and CDR2 as ANQGSEA. V lost 4 bases to trimming and J lost 5 bases, with 21 bases between them. There are 16 residues in the CDR3. The DNA for the CDR3 is TGCAGCGTTGGGAGTACGGCACGGCGCACACACAATGAGCAGTTCTTC. This codes for CSVGSTARRTHNEQFF.

The chain uses TRBV5-1 and TRBJ1-1, with TRBD1 as a possible D gene (5 bases). The CDR3 spans 14 residues. The germline V gene encodes CDR1 SGHRS and CDR2 YFSETQ. Trimming shortened V by 6 bases and J by 11 bases, and 23 bases separated the two germline ends. CDR3 loop: CASIWGGYRAGAFF. The CDR3 DNA follows: TGCGCCAGCATTTGGGGGGGGTACCGGGCCGGGGCTTTCTTT.

V is TRBV11-2 and J is TRBJ2-1; D possibly corresponds to TRBD2 (5 bases). With 2 bases removed from V and 0 bases from J, the gap between germline ends came to 14 bases. The CDR3 has 17 residues. Germline assignment: CDR1 SGHAT and CDR2 FQNNGV. The CDR3 sequence is CASSLLAGPSSYNEQFF. CDR3 bases: TGTGCCAGCAGCTTACTCGCGGGCCCCAGCTCCTACAATGAGCAGTTCTTC.

The chain employs TRBV18 and TRBJ1-3, with D hard to call. Germline assignment: CDR1 KGHSH and CDR2 LQKENI. There are 16 residues in the CDR3. Trimming left V 4 bases short and J 0 bases short, with 13 bases between. The CDR3 loop is CASSLRPTHSGNTIYF. CDR3 in DNA: TGTGCCAGCTCACTAAGACCGACACACTCTGGAAACACCATATATTTT.

This sequence joins TRBV5-1 and TRBJ2-1; 10 bases are shared with TRBD2. Germline assignment: CDR1 SGHRS and CDR2 YFSETQ. The CDR3 totals 18 residues. J gave up 0 bases and V 0 bases, and 6 bases lay outside the gene matches. This CDR3 reads CASSLDGVAGGSYNEQFF. As DNA, the CDR3 is TGCGCCAGCAGCTTGGATGGCGTAGCGGGGGGCTCCTACAATGAGCAGTTCTTC.

The genes are TRBV7-9 and TRBJ2-3, with D possibly matching TRBD2 (5 bases). This CDR3 comprises 15 residues. CDR1 and CDR2 (germline): SEHNR, FQNEAQ (reference sequence). Trimming removed 4 bases at V and 3 bases at J, with 14 bases between. CDR3: CASSSPFRGTDTQYF. CDR3 DNA: TGTGCCAGCAGCTCCCCTTTCCGGGGAACAGATACGCAGTATTTT.

The chain uses TRBV7-2 and TRBJ1-4; the D gene is possibly TRBD1 (6 bases). The CDR3 spans 16 residues. Germline V gives CDR1 SGHTA, CDR2 FQGNSA. Trimming removed 5 bases from V and 5 bases from J, with 18 bases in between. The CDR3 DNA reads as TGTGCCAGCAGCGCGAGGGGGGGGGCGACCAATGAAAAACTGTTTTTT. Amino acid sequence: CASSARGGATNEKLFF.

This sequence joins TRBV28 and TRBJ2-7; TRBD2 might be the D (5 bases). This CDR3 has 12 residues. V gave up 8 bases and J gave up 7 bases, with 15 bases separating them. From germline, CDR1 is MDHEN and CDR2 SYDVKM. The DNA of the CDR3 is TGTGCCAGCCGGGAACTAGGACGGGAGCAGTACTTC. It encodes CASRELGREQYF.

The chain uses TRBV5-1 and TRBJ1-1; D unresolved. The CDR3 is made up of 15 amino acids. From germline, CDR1 is SGHRS and CDR2 YFSETQ. Trimming shortened V by 5 bases and J by 5 bases, and 19 bases separated the two germline ends. The DNA for the CDR3 is TGCGCCAGCAGTCATAGTGGTCGGAACGGGACTGAAGCTTTCTTT. It yields the protein CASSHSGRNGTEAFF.

This clone was found once. This chain links TRBV5-4 with TRBJ2-3; weak D call: TRBD1 (6 bases). V lost 4 bases to trimming and J lost 2 bases, with 17 bases between them. Germline V gives CDR1 SGHNT, CDR2 YYREEE (reference sequence). CDR3 size: 16 residues. Written as DNA, the CDR3 is TGTGCCAGCAGCCCCAATGTTTGGGACAACACAGATACGCAGTATTTT. Its protein product is CASSPNVWDNTDTQYF.

J is TRBJ1-1 and V is TRBV7-3; D gene ambiguous. The CDR3 runs 13 residues. V gave up 2 bases and J gave up 7 bases, with 11 bases separating them. The germline V gene has CDR1 SGHTA and CDR2 FQGTGA. CDR3 coding DNA: TGTGCCAGCAGCTTAGCCGGCCGGGGTGAAGCTTTCTTT. Amino acid sequence: CASSLAGRGEAFF.

V gene TRBV4-3 combines with J gene TRBJ1-1; D possibly corresponds to TRBD1 (5 bases). In germline, CDR1 is LGHNA, CDR2 YSLEER. The CDR3 is 16 residues long. With 2 bases removed from V and 5 bases from J, the gap between germline ends came to 18 bases. CDR3 coding DNA: TGCGCCAGCAGCCAAATTCCTAACAGAGCAGGGACTGAAGCTTTCTTT. It codes for CASSQIPNRAGTEAFF.

In DNA form, the CDR3 reads TGTGCCACCTCTCCCCTGCGGACATCTGGAAACACCATATATTTT. Amino acids: CATSPLRTSGNTIYF. The V gene is TRBV6-1, the J gene TRBJ1-3, with a possible D match to TRBD1 (5 bases). Per germline, CDR1 MNHNS and CDR2 SASEGT. V was cut by 10 bases and J by 1 base, with 17 bases left in between. The CDR3 has 15 residues.

V gene TRBV5-1 combines with J gene TRBJ2-3, with 8 bases matching TRBD2. Germline lookup yields CDR1 SGHRS and CDR2 YFSETQ. J was trimmed by 0 bases and V by 2 bases; bases with no gene match: 5. This CDR3 is 16 amino acids long. The CDR3 nucleotides read TGCGCCAGCAGCTTTACTAGCGGAGTTAGCACAGATACGCAGTATTTT. It is translated as CASSFTSGVSTDTQYF.

The J gene is TRBJ2-1, the V gene TRBV7-2; 10 bases match TRBD2. With 1 base clipped from V and 7 bases from J, the junction kept 4 bases outside the gene matches. The germline gives CDR1 SGHTA, CDR2 FQGNSA. The CDR3 totals 15 residues. CDR3 DNA sequence: TGTGCCAGCAGCTTAGATAGCGGGGGGCGGAATGAGCAGTTCTTC. Protein: CASSLDSGGRNEQFF. The full variable domain, with the rest looked up from reference TRBV7-2 and TRBJ2-1, is GAGVSQSPSNKVTEKGKDVELRCDPISGHTALYWYRQSLGQGLEFLIYFQGNSAPDKSGLPSDRFSAERTGGSVSTLTIQRTQQEDSAVYLCASSLDSGGRNEQFFGPGTRLTVL.

The chain carries TRBV5-1 and TRBJ2-3; D is unresolved. The V and J ends lost 0 bases and 2 bases respectively, with 10 bases between them. The CDR3 loop spans 15 amino acids. CDR1 SGHRS and CDR2 YFSETQ come from the germline V gene. This chain's CDR3 is CASSLGEIHTDTQYF. CDR3 sequence (DNA): TGCGCCAGCAGCTTGGGCGAGATCCACACAGATACGCAGTATTTT.

The rearrangement uses TRBV2 and TRBJ1-1; D possibly corresponds to TRBD1 (5 bases). CDR1 and CDR2 (germline): SNHLY, FYNNEI. CDR3 length: 15 amino acids. V lost 5 bases, J lost 7 bases, and 20 bases lay in between. This CDR3 is CASSSRAPFTGEAFF. The CDR3 DNA follows: TGTGCCAGCAGTAGCAGGGCCCCCTTTACCGGTGAAGCTTTCTTT.

The rearrangement joins TRBV19 to TRBJ2-7; 7 bases match TRBD2. CDR1 and CDR2 (germline): LNHDA, SQIVND (reference sequence). The ends lost 5 bases at V and 6 bases at J; junction bases unmatched: 13. The CDR3 consists of 15 residues. The CDR3 DNA sequence: TGTGCCAGTAGTCCTCAGTACGCGGGAGATGGCGAGCAGTACTTC. It encodes CASSPQYAGDGEQYF.

The chain has TRBV4-1 and TRBJ2-5, with 10 bases that match TRBD1. CDR1 is MGHRA, CDR2 YSYEKL, per germline. Unmatched junction bases numbered 7, after V lost 3 bases and J lost 6 bases. The CDR3 runs 15 residues. This CDR3 is CASSQVGTGVQTQYF. For the CDR3, the DNA is TGCGCCAGCAGCCAGGTGGGGACAGGGGTACAGACCCAGTACTTC.

V usage is TRBV28 and J usage is TRBJ2-7; D may be TRBD1 (6 bases). This CDR3 region has 14 residues. Trimming took off 8 bases at V and 2 bases at J, with 16 bases between the two ends. Looked up from germline, CDR1 is MDHEN and CDR2 is SYDVKM. The DNA of the CDR3 is TGTGCCAGCGGAGTACAGGGTAGAACCTACGAGCAGTACTTC. Its translation: CASGVQGRTYEQYF.

The V and J genes are TRBV10-3 and TRBJ2-7; 8 nucleotides align to TRBD1. Germline V lookup: CDR1 ENHRY, CDR2 SYGVKD. CDR3 length: 16 amino acids. The V gene end was trimmed by 2 bases and the J gene end by 4 bases; junction bases not matched to a gene: 10. CDR3 sequence (DNA): TGTGCCATCAGTGAGGAAGACAGGGGCTCCGAATACGAGCAGTACTTC. As protein: CAISEEDRGSEYEQYF.